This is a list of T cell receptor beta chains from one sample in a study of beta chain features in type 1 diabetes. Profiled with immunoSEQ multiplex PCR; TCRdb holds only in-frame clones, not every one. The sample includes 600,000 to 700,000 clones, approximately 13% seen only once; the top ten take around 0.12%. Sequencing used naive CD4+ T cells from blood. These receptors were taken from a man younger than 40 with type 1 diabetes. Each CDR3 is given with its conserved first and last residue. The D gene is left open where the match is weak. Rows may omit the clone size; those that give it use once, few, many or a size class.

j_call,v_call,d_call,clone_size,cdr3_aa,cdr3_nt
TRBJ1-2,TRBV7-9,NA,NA,CASSPGTSKGGYTF,TGTGCCAGCAGCCCCGGGACATCTAAGGGAGGCTACACCTTC
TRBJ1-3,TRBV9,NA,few,CASSVVAGNTIYF,TGTGCCAGCAGCGTAGTGGCTGGAAACACCATATATTTT
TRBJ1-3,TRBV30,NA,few,CAWSVRQSSGNTIYF,TGTGCCTGGAGTGTACGTCAGAGCTCTGGAAACACCATATATTTT
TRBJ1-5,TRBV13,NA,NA,CASSLAGAADNQPQHF,TGTGCCAGCAGCTTAGCCGGGGCAGCCGATAATCAGCCCCAGCATTTT
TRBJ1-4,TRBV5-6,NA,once,CASSLPGSYEKLFF,TGTGCCAGCAGCTTGCCAGGATCCTATGAAAAACTGTTTTTT
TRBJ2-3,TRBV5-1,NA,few,CASSRGLPEDTQYF,TGCGCCAGCAGCAGGGGACTCCCTGAGGATACGCAGTATTTT
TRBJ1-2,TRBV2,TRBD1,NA,CASDRGSYGYTF,TGTGCCAGCGACAGGGGATCCTATGGCTACACCTTC
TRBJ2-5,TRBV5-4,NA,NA,CASSLYGQETQYF,TGTGCCAGCAGCTTGTATGGACAAGAGACCCAGTACTTC
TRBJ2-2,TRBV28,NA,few,CASGTGTLTGELFF,TGTGCCAGCGGGACCGGGACACTCACTGGGGAGCTGTTTTTT
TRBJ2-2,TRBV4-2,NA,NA,CASSQDLGRAGELFF,TGTGCCAGCAGCCAAGATCTGGGCAGGGCCGGGGAGCTGTTTTTT
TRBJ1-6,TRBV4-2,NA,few,CASSQEGGRPNSPLHF,TGTGCCAGCAGCCAAGAAGGAGGGAGACCCAATTCACCCCTCCACTTT
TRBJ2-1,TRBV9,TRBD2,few,CASSPTSGGPYEQFF,TGTGCCAGCAGCCCAACTAGCGGGGGGCCCTATGAGCAGTTCTTC
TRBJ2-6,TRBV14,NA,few,CASSRVISGANVLTF,TGTGCCAGCAGCCGGGTAATCTCTGGGGCCAACGTCCTGACTTTC
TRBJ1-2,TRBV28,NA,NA,CASSGQIFTF,TGTGCCAGCAGTGGACAAATCTTCACCTTC
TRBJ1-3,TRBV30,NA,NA,CAWSVGNTIYF,TGTGCCTGGAGTGTAGGAAACACCATATATTTT
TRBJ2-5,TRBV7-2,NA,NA,CASSWGQETQYF,TGTGCCAGCAGCTGGGGTCAAGAGACCCAGTACTTC
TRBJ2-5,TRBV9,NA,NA,CASSVGAEAQYF,TGTGCCAGCAGCGTAGGGGCGGAGGCCCAGTACTTC
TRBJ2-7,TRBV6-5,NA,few,CASSYSRQISYEQYF,TGTGCCAGCAGTTACTCGAGGCAGATTTCCTACGAGCAGTACTTC
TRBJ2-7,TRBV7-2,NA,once,CASSLGGWPYEQYF,TGTGCCAGCAGCTTGGGCGGCTGGCCCTACGAGCAGTACTTC
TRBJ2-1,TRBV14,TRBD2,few,CASSDVKRGHEQFF,TGTGCCAGCAGTGACGTTAAGCGGGGCCATGAGCAGTTCTTC
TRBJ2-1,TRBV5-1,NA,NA,CASSLVHLNEQFF,TGCGCCAGCAGCTTGGTTCACCTCAATGAGCAGTTCTTC
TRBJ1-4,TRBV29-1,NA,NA,CSVEVAQSTEKLFF,TGCAGCGTTGAAGTGGCACAGTCTACCGAAAAACTGTTTTTT
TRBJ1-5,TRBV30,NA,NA,CAWSPPGFSQPQHF,TGTGCCTGGAGCCCTCCGGGGTTCAGTCAGCCCCAGCATTTT
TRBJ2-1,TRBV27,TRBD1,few,CASRLPTGSEQFF,TGTGCCAGCAGGCTCCCGACAGGGAGTGAGCAGTTCTTC
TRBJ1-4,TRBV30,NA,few,CAGTPYGEKLFF,TGTGCCGGGACCCCCTATGGAGAAAAACTGTTTTTT
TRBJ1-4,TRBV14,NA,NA,CASSQVGADEKLFF,TGTGCCAGCAGCCAAGTAGGGGCTGATGAAAAACTGTTTTTT
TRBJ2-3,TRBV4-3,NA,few,CASSQRDRSRDTQYF,TGCGCCAGCAGCCAAAGGGACCGATCTAGAGATACGCAGTATTTT
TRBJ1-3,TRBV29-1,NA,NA,CSVSPERVGNTIYF,TGCAGCGTGTCCCCGGAGCGGGTTGGAAACACCATATATTTT
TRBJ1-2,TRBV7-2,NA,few,CASGKGLDYGYTF,TGTGCCAGCGGCAAGGGGCTGGACTATGGCTACACCTTC
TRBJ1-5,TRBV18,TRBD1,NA,CASSPGDRGQPQHF,TGTGCCAGCTCACCAGGGGACAGGGGTCAGCCCCAGCATTTT
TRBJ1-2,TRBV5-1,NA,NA,CASGTLGSQSYTF,TGCGCCAGCGGAACCCTCGGCAGTCAGAGCTACACCTTC
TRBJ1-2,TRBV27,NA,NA,CASENVLTDPYGYTF,TGTGCCAGCGAAAACGTTCTGACGGACCCCTATGGCTACACCTTC
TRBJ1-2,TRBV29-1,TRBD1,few,CSVDSFRDRGGYTF,TGCAGCGTTGACAGCTTTAGGGACAGGGGTGGCTACACCTTC
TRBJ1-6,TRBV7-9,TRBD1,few,CASSLDRGQSPLHF,TGTGCCAGCAGCCTAGACAGGGGGCAGTCACCCCTCCACTTT
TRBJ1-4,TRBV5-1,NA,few,CASSLVGVGEKLFF,TGCGCCAGCAGCTTGGTTGGGGTTGGTGAAAAACTGTTTTTT
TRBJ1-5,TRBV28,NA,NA,CASTSNQPQHF,TGTGCCAGCACTAGCAATCAGCCCCAGCATTTT
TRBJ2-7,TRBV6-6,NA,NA,CASSSLGGYEQYF,TGTGCCAGCAGCTCGCTGGGGGGATACGAGCAGTACTTC
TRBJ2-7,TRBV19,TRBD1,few,CASSTRGTGSSYEQYF,TGTGCCAGTAGTACCAGAGGGACAGGGAGCTCCTACGAGCAGTACTTC
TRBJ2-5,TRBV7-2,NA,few,CASSTYETQYF,TGTGCCAGCAGCACATACGAGACCCAGTACTTC
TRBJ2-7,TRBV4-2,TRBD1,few,CASSQAGTGHYEQYF,TGTGCCAGCAGCCAGGCCGGGACAGGGCACTACGAGCAGTACTTC
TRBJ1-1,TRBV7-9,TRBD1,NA,CASSSVAGQGNTEAFF,TGTGCCAGCAGCTCCGTAGCCGGACAGGGCAACACTGAAGCTTTCTTT
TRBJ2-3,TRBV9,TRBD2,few,CASSVAGTSSDTQYF,TGTGCCAGCAGCGTAGCAGGGACTAGCTCAGATACGCAGTATTTT
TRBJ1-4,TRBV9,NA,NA,CASSVGATSGEKLFF,TGTGCCAGCAGCGTAGGGGCCACATCAGGGGAAAAACTGTTTTTT
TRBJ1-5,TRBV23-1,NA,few,CASSQSCGGRDNQPQHF,TGCGCCAGCAGTCAATCGTGCGGGGGAAGGGACAATCAGCCCCAGCATTTT
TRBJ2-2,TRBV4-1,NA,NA,CASSQAGLLNTGELFF,TGCGCCAGCAGCCAAGCGGGGCTTTTAAACACCGGGGAGCTGTTTTTT
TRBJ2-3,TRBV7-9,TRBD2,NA,CASIRLAGTDTQYF,TGTGCCAGCATCCGACTAGCGGGGACAGATACGCAGTATTTT
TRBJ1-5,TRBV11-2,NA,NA,CASSLGVNQPQHF,TGTGCCAGCAGCTTAGGGGTCAATCAGCCCCAGCATTTT
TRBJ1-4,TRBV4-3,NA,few,CASSSGLPLTNEKLFF,TGCGCCAGCAGCTCCGGACTCCCGCTAACTAATGAAAAACTGTTTTTT
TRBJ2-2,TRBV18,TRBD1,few,CASSPPGTGDTGELFF,TGTGCCAGCTCACCTCCCGGGACAGGGGACACCGGGGAGCTGTTTTTT
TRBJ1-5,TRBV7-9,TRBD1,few,CASSLVQGNDQPQHF,TGTGCCAGCAGCTTAGTACAGGGGAACGATCAGCCCCAGCATTTT
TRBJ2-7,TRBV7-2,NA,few,CASSLLSSVYEQYF,TGTGCCAGCAGCTTATTATCCTCAGTCTACGAGCAGTACTTC
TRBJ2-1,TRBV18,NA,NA,CASSRRGDNEQFF,TGTGCCAGCTCACGTCGGGGAGACAATGAGCAGTTCTTC
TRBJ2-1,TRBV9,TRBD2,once,CASSVPASGGAWEQFF,TGTGCCAGCAGCGTACCCGCTAGCGGGGGGGCCTGGGAGCAGTTCTTC
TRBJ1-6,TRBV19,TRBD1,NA,CASSIDRGNSPLHF,TGTGCCAGTAGTATAGACAGGGGGAATTCACCCCTCCACTTT
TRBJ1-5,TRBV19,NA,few,CASREYRAGNQPQHF,TGTGCCAGTAGGGAATACAGGGCCGGCAATCAGCCCCAGCATTTT
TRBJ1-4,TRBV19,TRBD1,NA,CASSRQGSPTNEKLFF,TGTGCCAGTAGCCGACAGGGATCCCCAACTAATGAAAAACTGTTTTTT
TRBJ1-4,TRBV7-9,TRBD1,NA,CASSLGQGLNEKLFF,TGTGCCAGCAGCTTGGGACAGGGTTTAAATGAAAAACTGTTTTTT
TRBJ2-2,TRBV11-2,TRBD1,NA,CASSPQQGAAGELFF,TGTGCCAGCAGCCCTCAACAGGGGGCTGCCGGGGAGCTGTTTTTT
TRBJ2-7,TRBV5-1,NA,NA,CASSPGQTYEQYF,TGCGCCAGCAGCCCTGGACAGACCTACGAGCAGTACTTC
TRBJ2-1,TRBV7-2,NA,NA,CASSFEGTGEQFF,TGTGCCAGCAGCTTTGAAGGGACGGGTGAGCAGTTCTTC